Presented here are 14 T cell receptor beta chains from one specimen sequenced in a study of CD8+ T cells in alopecia areata (dated by TCRdb to about 2018). The receptor library was made with the immunoSEQ multiplex PCR assay. For TCR sequencing, RNA was extracted from every sample and reverse transcribed into cDNA to serve as template. This immuneACCESS table, as held by TCRdb, lists in-frame sequences with V and J called but not all clones. Of the missing ones, under half trace to an unresolved V gene in checked studies; the others have no known cause. This sample gives under 300,000 clones in total; over 45% of them show up just once. The top ten hold about 0.89% of the sample. This specimen's treatment or condition label, interpreted: oral pan-JAK inhibitor, 5-10 mg twice daily. Material: CD4+ T cells sorted from blood, obtained at roughly week 52, from a patient treated with tofacitinib. The source of these receptors is a human donor with alopecia areata.

This clone was detected only a few times. The chain has TRBV10-3 and TRBJ2-1; 8 nucleotides align to TRBD2. This CDR3 region has 15 residues. J gave up 5 bases and V 2 bases, and 5 bases lay outside the gene matches. Germline V lookup: CDR1 ENHRY, CDR2 SYGVKD. Here the CDR3 reads CAISEELAGHNEQFF. The CDR3 DNA follows: TGTGCCATCAGTGAGGAGCTAGCGGGCCACAATGAGCAGTTCTTC.

As regards this clone: Germline is not matched at one junction end, which may reflect a read error. The V call is TRBV7-9, the J call TRBJ2-7, with 8 bases identical to TRBD1. This CDR3 is built from 13 residues. Looked up from germline, CDR1 is SEHNR and CDR2 is FQNEAQ (reference sequence). Here the CDR3 DNA reads TGTGCCAGCAGCTTCCGAGACAGGGGTCTTTGGGCCTTC. The encoded protein is CASSFRDRGLWAF. The complete variable domain, with remaining parts taken from reference TRBV7-9 and TRBJ2-7, reads DTGVSQNPRHKITKRGQNVTFRCDPISEHNRLYWYRQTLGQGPEFLTYFQNEAQLEKSRLLSDRFSAERPKGSFSTLEIQRTEQGDSAMYLCASSFRDRGLWAFGPGTRLTVT.

This clone was found a few times. The chain is built from TRBV12-5 and TRBJ1-2, with D uncertain. V was cut by 2 bases and J by 8 bases, with 3 bases left in between. In germline, CDR1 is LGHNT, CDR2 FRNRAP. The CDR3 has 10 amino acids. For the CDR3, the DNA is TGTGCTAGTGGTTTGAGGGGCTACACCTTC. This translates into CASGLRGYTF.

V is TRBV5-1 and J is TRBJ1-2; D ambiguous. This CDR3 contains 14 residues. Trimming took 0 bases from V and 4 from J, leaving 10 bases between them. Germline assignment: CDR1 SGHRS and CDR2 YFSETQ. This CDR3 reads CASSLVVEPYGYTF. The CDR3 DNA is TGCGCCAGCAGCTTGGTCGTGGAGCCCTATGGCTACACCTTC.

This chain links TRBV29-1 with TRBJ2-3, with 9 bases identical to TRBD1. CDR3 length: 14 residues. V lost 4 bases, J lost 4 bases, and 6 bases stayed unmatched. Germline CDR1 reads SQVTM; CDR2 reads ANQGSEA. In DNA, the CDR3 is TGCAGCGTTGCCGGGACAGGGAGTGCAGATACGCAGTATTTT. Its translation: CSVAGTGSADTQYF.

The V gene is TRBV30, the J gene TRBJ2-7; 7 bases map to TRBD1. The ends lost 0 bases at V and 4 bases at J; junction bases unmatched: 9. This CDR3 is built from 15 residues. The germline V gene encodes CDR1 GTSNPN and CDR2 SVGIG (reference sequence). In DNA form, the CDR3 reads TGTGCCTGGAGTGTAGGAGATCCCAGGGGGTACGAGCAGTACTTC. Protein product: CAWSVGDPRGYEQYF.

This clone was seen only once. The chain is built from TRBV29-1 and TRBJ2-7; D is perhaps TRBD1 (5 bases). Germline loops: CDR1 SQVTM, CDR2 ANQGSEA. The CDR3 is 13 amino acids. Trimming removed 6 bases from V and 2 bases from J, with 14 bases in between. CDR3 in amino acids: CSVILGHPYEQYF. The CDR3 bases are TGCAGCGTGATACTCGGACATCCCTACGAGCAGTACTTC.

The rearrangement uses TRBV27 and TRBJ1-1, with 8 bases identical to TRBD1. The V segment lost 3 bases and the J segment 5 bases; nucleotides outside the gene matches: 8. CDR3 length: 15 amino acids. CDR1 is MNHEY and CDR2 is SMNVEV in the germline V gene (reference sequence). CDR3 amino acids: CASSFAGQGRTEAFF. The CDR3 nucleotides read TGTGCCAGCAGTTTTGCCGGACAGGGAAGGACTGAAGCTTTCTTT.

This clone was seen a handful of times. The chain is built from TRBV29-1 and TRBJ2-7, with a possible D match to TRBD2 (5 bases). The CDR3 is made up of 10 amino acids. CDR1 and CDR2 from the germline V gene are SQVTM and ANQGSEA. The V and J ends lost 4 bases and 4 bases respectively, with 5 bases between them. The CDR3 region has the DNA TGCAGCGTTGCGGGGTACGAGCAGTACTTC. Protein sequence: CSVAGYEQYF.

The chain links TRBV2 to TRBJ2-1; D gene unclear. Between the trimmed V and J ends, which lost 3 bases and 4 bases, there was a span of 13 bases. The germline CDR1 and CDR2 sequences are SNHLY and FYNNEI. This CDR3 contains 15 residues. CDR3 DNA sequence: TGTGCCAGCAGTGAGCAGCAGAGACCTTACAATGAGCAGTTCTTC. Translating it yields CASSEQQRPYNEQFF.

This clone is a singleton in its sample. The V call is TRBV25-1, the J call TRBJ1-2, with 11 bases lining up with TRBD1. The junction had 10 bases not matched to a gene; V was cut back by 6 bases and J by 4 bases. The germline V gene encodes CDR1 MGHDK and CDR2 SYGVNS. The CDR3 sequence is 16 residues long. CDR3 in DNA: TGTGCCAGCAGCCACAGGACAGGGGGCTTACCCTATGGCTACACCTTC. Translated: CASSHRTGGLPYGYTF.

This clone came up once. The genes are TRBV2 and TRBJ2-5, with 13 bases lining up with TRBD2. This CDR3 region has 20 residues. V shed 0 bases and J 5 bases; nucleotides not matched to a gene: 15. The germline CDR1 and CDR2 sequences are SNHLY and FYNNEI. This CDR3 is CASSEALRGLAGEPRETQYF. The CDR3 region has the DNA TGTGCCAGCAGTGAAGCGCTTCGAGGACTAGCGGGGGAGCCCAGGGAGACCCAGTACTTC.

This sequence joins TRBV9 and TRBJ2-1; 8 nucleotides align to TRBD2. Trimming removed 4 bases from V and 6 bases from J; junction bases left unmatched: 6. Per germline, CDR1 SGDLS and CDR2 YYNGEE. The CDR3 runs to 14 residues. Written as DNA, the CDR3 is TGTGCCAGCAGCCTTCCGGGACTAGTCAATGAGCAGTTCTTC. As protein: CASSLPGLVNEQFF. Based on the CDR3 plus reference TRBV9 and TRBJ2-1, the full variable domain is DSGVTQTPKHLITATGQRVTLRCSPRSGDLSVYWYQQSLDQGLQFLIQYYNGEERAKGNILERFSAQQFPDLHSELNLSSLELGDSALYFCASSLPGLVNEQFFGPGTRLTVL.

The chain combines TRBV7-2 with TRBJ2-7; the D call may be TRBD1 or TRBD2 (5 bases each). The V gene lost 3 bases and the J gene lost 0 bases, with 9 bases spanning the gap. Germline values: CDR1 SGHTA, CDR2 FQGNSA. This CDR3 is 14 amino acids long. The DNA of the CDR3 is TGTGCCAGCAGCTTCGGGGCGACCTCCTACGAGCAGTACTTC. It translates to CASSFGATSYEQYF.